Shown below are 17 T cell receptor beta chains from a single sample sequenced in a study of control samples from healthy donors and cancer patients. Assay: immunoSEQ multiplex PCR; the TCRdb copy retains only in-frame clones and omits some. The sample includes 150,000 to 200,000 clones, around 91% of them seen just once. The sample was blood. These receptors originate from a woman between 45 and 60 years old in good health.

The chain uses TRBV4-2 and TRBJ1-1; D is unresolved. The CDR3 loop spans 15 amino acids. CDR1 and CDR2 from the germline V gene are LGHNA and YNFKEQ. V lost 2 bases to trimming and J lost 6 bases, with 16 bases between them. The CDR3 coding sequence is TGTGCCAGCAGCCAACAGCTTTCGGCCCCATCTGAAGCTTTCTTT. Translated, it gives CASSQQLSAPSEAFF.

The chain is built from TRBV5-1 and TRBJ2-2; 7 bases map to TRBD1. The CDR3 extends over 13 amino acids. J lost 7 bases, V lost 7 bases, and 7 bases had no gene match. CDR1 and CDR2 (germline): SGHRS, YFSETQ. In DNA form, the CDR3 reads TGCGCCAGCGGCGTGACAGGGATCGGGGAGCTGTTTTTT. It encodes CASGVTGIGELFF.

The V gene is TRBV29-1, the J gene TRBJ2-7; 8 bases are a match to TRBD1. The germline V gene encodes CDR1 SQVTM and CDR2 ANQGSEA. This CDR3 is 13 amino acids long. With V trimmed by 4 bases and J by 2 bases, 4 bases remained unmatched. CDR3 region: CSVGQGAPYEQYF. CDR3 DNA sequence: TGCAGCGTTGGGCAGGGGGCTCCCTACGAGCAGTACTTC.

This sequence joins TRBV11-2 and TRBJ1-2, with D unresolved. The V gene's germline CDR1 is SGHAT and CDR2 FQNNGV. V lost 0 bases, J lost 4 bases, and 15 bases lay in between. The CDR3 totals 16 residues. The CDR3 coding sequence is TGTGCCAGCAGCTTAGATCGTTTCCCCAGCATCTATGGCTACACCTTC. This gives the protein CASSLDRFPSIYGYTF.

V gene TRBV27 combines with J gene TRBJ2-1; no firm D call. Germline V gene sequence: CDR1 MNHEY, CDR2 SMNVEV (reference sequence). The CDR3 length is 15 residues. The V gene lost 5 bases and the J gene lost 5 bases, with 16 bases spanning the gap. The CDR3 sequence: CASSRPRLGNNEQFF. For the CDR3, the DNA is TGTGCCAGCAGTCGTCCGAGACTGGGAAACAATGAGCAGTTCTTC.

The rearrangement links TRBV3-1 (or the pseudogene TRBV3-2) to TRBJ1-1; D uncertain. Germline-derived CDR1 and CDR2 are LGHDT and YNNKEL (reference sequence). Trimming pared 7 bases from V and 5 bases from J, leaving 23 bases between. CDR3 length: 16 residues. CDR3 coding DNA: TGTGCCAGCACCCTTTCCGGTGGAGGTGAAAGAACTGAAGCTTTCTTT. It yields the protein CASTLSGGGERTEAFF.

The chain is built from TRBV7-2 and TRBJ2-7; the D is unclear. This CDR3 has 14 amino acids. V dropped 3 bases and J dropped 0 bases, with 9 bases sitting between them. CDR1 is SGHTA and CDR2 is FQGNSA in the germline V gene. The DNA for the CDR3 is TGTGCCAGCAGCTTGAGTGTTAGCTCCTACGAGCAGTACTTC. The encoded protein is CASSLSVSSYEQYF.

A word on this clone: Other DNA sequences of this sample code for an identical CDR3. The chain recombines TRBV2 with TRBJ2-5; 11 bases match TRBD2. There are 14 residues in the CDR3. Germline loops: CDR1 SNHLY, CDR2 FYNNEI. With V trimmed by 5 bases and J by 2 bases, 1 base remained unmatched. The CDR3 DNA reads as TGTGCCAGCAGTTGGACTAGCGGGCAAGAGACCCAGTACTTC. Encoded protein: CASSWTSGQETQYF.

The chain combines TRBV19 with TRBJ1-4, with D unclear. With 6 bases removed from V and 7 bases from J, the gap between germline ends came to 15 bases. Germline CDR1 reads LNHDA; CDR2 reads SQIVND (reference sequence). This CDR3 has 14 amino acids. The CDR3 sequence: CASRTGRATEKLFF. CDR3 sequence (DNA): TGTGCCAGTAGGACCGGACGTGCGACTGAAAAACTGTTTTTT.

This chain joins TRBV7-9 and TRBJ1-1, with 7 bases that match TRBD1. The CDR3 contains 15 residues. Germline CDR1 and CDR2: SEHNR and FQNEAQ (reference sequence). V was clipped by 0 bases and J by 6 bases; unmatched bases: 7. The CDR3 sequence: CASSLAIGGGPEAFF. CDR3 in DNA: TGTGCCAGCAGCTTAGCGATTGGAGGGGGCCCTGAAGCTTTCTTT. Full variable domain (remainder filled in from reference TRBV7-9 and TRBJ1-1): DTGVSQNPRHKITKRGQNVTFRCDPISEHNRLYWYRQTLGQGPEFLTYFQNEAQLEKSRLLSDRFSAERPKGSFSTLEIQRTEQGDSAMYLCASSLAIGGGPEAFFGQGTRLTVV.

The chain uses TRBV7-2 and TRBJ2-3; possibly TRBD1 for D (6 bases). The CDR3 spans 13 residues. CDR1 SGHTA and CDR2 FQGNSA come from the germline V gene. Trimming cost V 3 bases and J 4 bases, with 8 bases left between them. The CDR3 is CASSFRGPDTQYF. The CDR3 DNA reads as TGTGCCAGCAGCTTCAGGGGACCAGATACGCAGTATTTT.

This clone was detected a few times. The sample holds other DNA sequences that translate to the same CDR3. The J gene is TRBJ2-3, the V gene TRBV7-2, with a possible D match to TRBD2 (6 bases). Germline values: CDR1 SGHTA, CDR2 FQGNSA. V dropped 3 bases and J dropped 1 base, with 8 bases sitting between them. The CDR3 is made up of 14 amino acids. The CDR3 here is CASSFGGRTDTQYF. In DNA form, the CDR3 reads TGTGCCAGCAGCTTCGGGGGACGCACAGATACGCAGTATTTT.

Only one count was recorded for this clone. Written as DNA, the CDR3 is TGTGCCGCCGGTCGGGGAAATGAAAAACTGTTTTTT. Translation: CAAGRGNEKLFF. The rearrangement links TRBV28 to TRBJ1-4; D remains unclear. Germline CDR1 is MDHEN and CDR2 is SYDVKM. This CDR3 is built from 12 residues. The V end lost 11 bases, the J end lost 5 bases, and 12 bases lay between the germline ends.

The rearrangement joins TRBV7-2 to TRBJ1-2; D is uncertain. Germline V gene data show CDR1 as SGHTA and CDR2 as FQGNSA. Trimming cost V 0 bases and J 5 bases, with 16 bases left between them. The CDR3 loop spans 16 amino acids. CDR3 amino acids: CASSLAPSLDGYGYTF. CDR3 sequence (DNA): TGTGCCAGCAGCTTAGCGCCTTCGTTGGACGGATATGGCTACACCTTC. Variable domain in full (rest from reference TRBV7-2 and TRBJ1-2): GAGVSQSPSNKVTEKGKDVELRCDPISGHTALYWYRQSLGQGLEFLIYFQGNSAPDKSGLPSDRFSAERTGGSVSTLTIQRTQQEDSAVYLCASSLAPSLDGYGYTFGSGTRLTVV.

V and J are TRBV5-8 and TRBJ2-3; no clear D. This CDR3 has 11 residues. V was clipped by 2 bases and J by 9 bases, with 7 bases between them. The germline V gene has CDR1 SGHTS and CDR2 YDEGEE. The CDR3 DNA is TGTGCCAGCAGCTTCGAAGTGACGCAGTATTTT. Amino acids: CASSFEVTQYF.

The chain joins TRBV9 to TRBJ1-1; TRBD1 matches at 8 bases. The CDR3 extends over 15 amino acids. Germline CDR1 is SGDLS and CDR2 is YYNGEE. Trimming removed 4 bases from V and 1 base from J; junction bases left unmatched: 6. The chain's CDR3 is CASSPDRGPNTEAFF. CDR3 coding DNA: TGTGCCAGCAGCCCAGACAGGGGCCCGAACACTGAAGCTTTCTTT.

This clone was found once. V and J are TRBV27 and TRBJ1-5; D gene unclear. The CDR3 contains 13 residues. Trimming pared 6 bases from V and 10 bases from J, leaving 16 bases between. CDR1 is MNHEY, CDR2 SMNVEV, per germline (reference sequence). CDR3 nucleotides: TGTGCCAGCAGCCCCTTGTTCGGAGATCCCCAGCATTTT. It specifies CASSPLFGDPQHF.